This T cell receptor beta chain was sequenced for a study of cytomegalovirus exposure and HLA in healthy donors. Findings and limits, study-wide: The study flagged some 170 TCR beta chains as cytomegalovirus-associated. It was taken for granted in presence/absence analyses that sequencing depth across donors was roughly uniform.

Germline V CDR1 and CDR2: MNHNY, SVGAGI (reference sequence). The J segment lost 8 bases and the V segment lost 6 bases, leaving 6 bases of the junction unmatched. The CDR3 contains 12 residues. With 60 Vbeta and 13 Jbeta primers, the PCR was carried out. Sequencing was performed with immunoSEQ multiplex PCR; in TCRdb, only in-frame clones are kept and a portion is missing. The profile covers fewer than 250,000 clones, with about three quarters appearing a single time and around 1.7% taken by the ten largest. Turning to this clone: Its specificity is not known.

The chain uses TRBV6-6 and TRBJ1-2; 7 bases agree with TRBD1. The sequencing sample was made of PBMCs. This clonotype was sampled from a man between 18 and 35 years old in good health and CMV-seronegative. The CDR3 reads CASRPTGSGYTF. In nucleotides, the CDR3 is TGTGCCAGCAGGCCGACAGGGAGCGGCTACACCTTC.